A single sample gave rise to the 14 T cell receptor beta chains below, sequenced in a study of identical twins. TCRdb fed the 5' RACE reads into MiXCR, producing one record per CDR3 protein. The sample holds 400,000 to 550,000 distinct CDR3 sequences; 14% are singletons and the top ten take approximately 0.98%. These data were also reused for a study on yellow fever vaccine responses in identical twins.

Sequenced material: CD4+ T cells sorted from blood. The receptors stem from a woman between 18 and 29 years old in good health.

The rearrangement links TRBV20-1 to TRBJ2-5; 7 bases align to TRBD1. The CDR3 runs 12 residues. Germline lookup yields CDR1 DFQATT and CDR2 SNEGSKA (reference sequence). Trimming took 5 bases from V and 5 from J; bases not matched to a gene: 5. DNA of the CDR3: TGCAGTGCTCATACAGGGGCGGAGACCCAGTACTTC. It encodes CSAHTGAETQYF.

The chain is built from TRBV24-1 and TRBJ2-5; D might be TRBD2 (5 bases). V was clipped by 5 bases and J by 8 bases, with 8 bases between them. This CDR3 region has 11 residues. Germline V gene sequence: CDR1 KGHDR, CDR2 SFDVKD. CDR3 amino acids: CATSVGGTQYF. The CDR3 nucleotides are TGTGCCACCAGTGTTGGAGGTACCCAGTACTTC.

This clonotype was counted only a few times. The chain has TRBV2 and TRBJ2-7; D possibly matches TRBD1 or TRBD2 (7 bases each). There are 14 residues in the CDR3. Deletions cut 7 bases from V and 3 bases from J, with 16 bases between. Germline assignment: CDR1 SNHLY and CDR2 FYNNEI. The CDR3 DNA reads TGTGCCAGCATGAGCGGGACAGTGGACTACGAGCAGTACTTC. Translating it yields CASMSGTVDYEQYF.

This clonotype was seen many times. The chain is built from TRBV28 and TRBJ2-1; possible D gene TRBD1, 6 bases. This CDR3 comprises 15 residues. Germline loops: CDR1 MDHEN, CDR2 SYDVKM. V was shortened by 5 bases and J by 8 bases, with 19 bases between the two germline ends. The CDR3 nucleotides are TGTGCCAGCAGTGGCAGTGGTCAGGGGCGGTATGAGCAGTTCTTC. Its protein product is CASSGSGQGRYEQFF.

This clonotype showed up just a few times. The rearrangement links TRBV11-2 to TRBJ2-5, with D maybe TRBD2 (5 bases). This CDR3 is 15 amino acids long. Germline V CDR1 and CDR2: SGHAT, FQNNGV. V lost 7 bases to trimming and J lost 2 bases, with 17 bases between them. The CDR3 region is CASTRDRVRQETQYF. The CDR3 region has the DNA TGTGCCAGCACCCGGGATAGGGTGCGGCAAGAGACCCAGTACTTC. Full variable domain (missing parts from reference TRBV11-2 and TRBJ2-5): EAGVAQSPRYKIIEKRQSVAFWCNPISGHATLYWYQQILGQGPKLLIQFQNNGVVDDSQLPKDRFSAERLKGVDSTLKIQPAKLEDSAVYLCASTRDRVRQETQYFGPGTRLLVL.

This clonotype was counted between two and nine times. This chain uses TRBV27 with TRBJ2-2; D is possibly TRBD1 (6 bases). With 2 bases removed from V and 1 base from J, the gap between germline ends came to 14 bases. CDR3 length: 17 amino acids. The germline gives CDR1 MNHEY, CDR2 SMNVEV (reference sequence). In nucleotides, the CDR3 is TGTGCCAGCAGTTTAGGCAGGGGTCCGGTGAACACCGGGGAGCTGTTTTTT. Its translation: CASSLGRGPVNTGELFF.

The genes are TRBV7-9 and TRBJ2-3; D is ambiguous. This CDR3 is built from 12 residues. V dropped 5 bases and J dropped 4 bases, with 7 bases sitting between them. Germline assignment: CDR1 SEHNR and CDR2 FQNEAQ (reference sequence). CDR3 coding DNA: TGTGCCAGCAGCCCACAGTCAGATACGCAGTATTTT. Its protein product is CASSPQSDTQYF.

This clonotype has just a few counts. The genes are TRBV5-1 and TRBJ2-6, with D tentatively TRBD1 or TRBD2 (5 bases each). Germline V CDR1 and CDR2: SGHRS, YFSETQ. Trimming shortened V by 2 bases and J by 0 bases, and 15 bases separated the two germline ends. The length of the CDR3 is 18 residues. In nucleotides, the CDR3 is TGCGCCAGCAGCTTCTGGGACGGCCGAACCTCTGGGGCCAACGTCCTGACTTTC. Translated: CASSFWDGRTSGANVLTF.

This clonotype was counted between two and nine times. The rearrangement uses TRBV24-1 and TRBJ2-7; possibly TRBD1 for D (6 bases). This CDR3 contains 15 residues. CDR1 is KGHDR and CDR2 is SFDVKD in the germline V gene. V lost 4 bases, J lost 3 bases, and 15 bases lay in between. The CDR3 nucleotides read TGTGCCACCAGTGACCCCAGGAAAGGGGGCTACGAGCAGTACTTC. This encodes CATSDPRKGGYEQYF.

V usage is TRBV6-1 and J usage is TRBJ2-1; possible D gene TRBD1, 6 bases. Trimming stripped 6 bases from V and 4 bases from J, with 19 bases between. The CDR3 is 16 amino acids. Germline CDR1 is MNHNS and CDR2 is SASEGT. The CDR3 loop reads CASRNQGMRPYNEQFF. CDR3 DNA sequence: TGTGCCAGCAGAAACCAGGGGATGAGGCCATACAATGAGCAGTTCTTC.

This clonotype was seen more than once but under ten times. The chain combines TRBV7-9 with TRBJ2-3; D call uncertain. The CDR3 runs to 15 residues. Germline lookup yields CDR1 SEHNR and CDR2 FQNEAQ (reference sequence). V was shortened by 5 bases and J by 0 bases, with 12 bases between the two germline ends. This CDR3 is CASSPNSRSTDTQYF. The CDR3 coding sequence is TGTGCCAGCAGCCCCAACTCAAGAAGCACAGATACGCAGTATTTT.

V and J are TRBV7-9 and TRBJ1-1; perhaps TRBD1 as D (5 bases). Trimming left V 1 base short and J 4 bases short, with 10 bases between. This CDR3 spans 14 amino acids. Germline V CDR1 and CDR2: SEHNR, FQNEAQ (reference sequence). Here the CDR3 DNA reads TGTGCCAGCAGCTTAGGAGGGGCTGCCACTGAAGCTTTCTTT. Protein: CASSLGGAATEAFF.

The chain carries TRBV3-1 and TRBJ2-7; 15 bases line up with TRBD2. The CDR3 sequence is 13 residues long. CDR1 and CDR2 from the germline V gene are LGHDT and YNNKEL (reference sequence). V lost 4 bases and J lost 13; bases outside the gene matches: 5. DNA of the CDR3: TGTGCCAGCAGCCCCGGGACTAGCGGGAGGTTCTACTTC. Translation: CASSPGTSGRFYF.

This clonotype was seen a few times. The chain uses TRBV20-1 and TRBJ1-6, with 8 bases that match TRBD1. Germline CDR1 reads DFQATT; CDR2 reads SNEGSKA (reference sequence). The CDR3 has 18 residues. V trimming: 4 bases; J trimming: 9 bases; junction bases outside the gene matches: 20. Here the CDR3 reads CSATDRGRQNLILSPLHF. CDR3 bases: TGCAGTGCTACTGACAGGGGCCGCCAAAATTTGATACTTTCACCCCTCCACTTT.